This T cell receptor beta chain comes out of a study of CD8 T cells in Susac syndrome. Study-level results: It was acknowledged in the study that the number of individuals who were included in its TCR sequencing and HLA analysis was relatively small.

For this clonotype: Its specificity is not known.

The CDR3 has 15 amino acids. Germline V CDR1 and CDR2: DFQATT, SNEGSKA (reference sequence). The J segment lost 6 bases and the V segment lost 5 bases, leaving 10 bases of the junction unmatched. TCR beta sequencing was performed on blood CD8+ and CD4+ T cells. Multiple sclerosis controls were treatment-naive patients with stable or active relapsing-remitting disease. Random-hexamer reverse transcription was applied to roughly 0.5 to 1 ug RNA. The amplification used immunoSEQ multiplex PCR on TCR beta CDR3; it spanned 54 Vbeta and 13 Jbeta. From the immunoSEQ multiplex PCR reads, TCRdb called clonotypes with MiXCR, one entry per CDR3 protein. The table records about 300,000 distinct CDR3 sequences, around 85% of them present only once.

The gene calls are TRBV20-1 and TRBJ1-5; 10 bases are a match to TRBD1. The sequence came from a human donor with multiple sclerosis. The sequenced sample consisted of CD8+ T cells from PBMCs. CDR3 bases: TGCAGTGCTTATTCGACAGGGGGCATGATTCAGCCCCAGCATTTT. Translated: CSAYSTGGMIQPQHF.